These 29 T cell receptor beta chains share one sample of origin, sequenced in a study of type 1 and type 2 diabetes patients. PCR was run on genomic DNA. The TCR beta CDR3 region was amplified using 30 forward and 13 reverse primers. TCRdb passed the multiplex PCR reads through MiXCR, listing each CDR3 protein once. The sample holds under 300,000 distinct CDR3 sequences, 40% to 50% seen once. Sequencing was carried out using peripheral blood mononuclear cells (PBMCs). These receptors were taken from a man younger than 35 with type 2 diabetes.

The chain combines TRBV7-2 with TRBJ1-1, with TRBD1 as a possible D gene (6 bases). From germline, CDR1 is SGHTA and CDR2 FQGNSA. This CDR3 comprises 16 residues. Trimming stripped 4 bases from V and 3 bases from J, with 18 bases between. The CDR3 DNA reads as TGTGCCAGCAGCTCGCGACAGGCAACGGGAGACACTGAAGCTTTCTTT. Its translation is CASSSRQATGDTEAFF.

Many counts were recorded for this clonotype. This rearrangement joins TRBV28 to TRBJ1-2, with D perhaps TRBD1 (5 bases). The ends were cut back, 5 bases at V and 2 bases at J, with 6 bases in the middle. This CDR3 comprises 12 residues. Germline assignment: CDR1 MDHEN and CDR2 SYDVKM. The CDR3 DNA reads TGTGCCAGCAGTCCAGGGAACTATGGCTACACCTTC. It yields the protein CASSPGNYGYTF.

There are a few counts of this clonotype. The V call is TRBV6-6, the J call TRBJ1-4; 8 bases are a match to TRBD1. V dropped 6 bases and J dropped 4; count of bases not matched to a gene: 4. The V gene's germline CDR1 is MNHNY and CDR2 SVGAGI (reference sequence). CDR3 length: 14 amino acids. The CDR3 protein is CASRKTGVNEKLFF. DNA of the CDR3: TGTGCCAGCAGAAAGACAGGGGTTAATGAAAAACTGTTTTTT.

This sequence joins TRBV12-3 or TRBV12-4 and TRBJ2-1; D is undetermined. The CDR3 loop spans 11 amino acids. V was shortened by 6 bases and J by 4 bases, with 4 bases between the two germline ends. CDR3 bases: TGTGCCAGCAGGTTATACAATGAGCAGTTCTTC. Amino acids: CASRLYNEQFF.

The rearrangement joins TRBV29-1 to TRBJ2-4; D perhaps matches TRBD2 (7 bases). Germline V gives CDR1 SQVTM, CDR2 ANQGSEA. The CDR3 length is 13 residues. V was trimmed by 3 bases and J by 5 bases, leaving 11 bases between them. In nucleotides, the CDR3 is TGCAGCGTTGACGGGGGGCTGCAAAACATTCAGTACTTC. This codes for CSVDGGLQNIQYF.

This chain joins TRBV30 and TRBJ2-5; tentatively, D is TRBD1 or TRBD2 (5 bases each). V dropped 1 base and J dropped 2 bases, with 11 bases sitting between them. CDR1 GTSNPN and CDR2 SVGIG come from the germline V gene (reference sequence). The CDR3 loop spans 14 amino acids. The chain's CDR3 is CAWSGMRGQETQYF. The CDR3 coding sequence is TGTGCCTGGAGTGGAATGAGGGGTCAAGAGACCCAGTACTTC. The entire variable domain, with the rest obtained from reference TRBV30 and TRBJ2-5, is as follows: SQTIHQWPATLVQPVGSPLSLECTVEGTSNPNLYWYRQAAGRGLQLLFYSVGIGQISSEVPQNLSASRPQDRQFILSSKKLLLSDSGFYLCAWSGMRGQETQYFGPGTRLLVL.

This sequence joins TRBV28 and TRBJ2-3, with a weak D call TRBD2 (6 bases). V lost 5 bases and J lost 3, with 18 bases in between. This CDR3 comprises 16 residues. Germline CDR1 is MDHEN and CDR2 is SYDVKM. CDR3 sequence reads: CASSRLGGLGTDTQYF. The DNA of the CDR3 is TGTGCCAGCAGTCGACTAGGAGGGCTGGGTACAGATACGCAGTATTTT.

This chain uses TRBV25-1 with TRBJ2-5; D might be TRBD1 (5 bases). Germline V gene lookup returns CDR1 MGHDK and CDR2 SYGVNS. CDR3 length: 13 residues. The V end was cut by 6 bases, the J end by 6 bases, with 14 bases between. In DNA form, the CDR3 reads TGTGCCAGCAGCCAGTCTCAGGGCCAGACCCAGTACTTC. This translates into CASSQSQGQTQYF.

The rearrangement links TRBV25-1 to TRBJ2-3; 7 nucleotides align to TRBD2. From germline, CDR1 is MGHDK and CDR2 SYGVNS. V was pared by 1 base and J by 3 bases, with 1 base of the junction left unmatched. The CDR3 contains 14 residues. The CDR3 loop is CASSELGGTDTQYF. In nucleotides, the CDR3 is TGTGCCAGCAGTGAATTGGGGGGGACAGATACGCAGTATTTT.

Points on this clonotype: A single base separates this from a much larger clone, so it may be a read error. This chain links TRBV19 with TRBJ2-3; TRBD1 is a possible D gene (5 bases). This CDR3 comprises 13 residues. Germline V CDR1 and CDR2: LNHDA, SQIVND (reference sequence). The CDR3 DNA reads as TGTGCCAGTAGTATGAGCGTGACAGATGCGCAGTATTTT. It codes for CASSMSVTDAQYF.

The rearrangement joins TRBV5-1 to TRBJ1-2; D perhaps matches TRBD1 (5 bases). V dropped 4 bases and J dropped 10 bases, with 23 bases sitting between them. This CDR3 has 15 residues. Germline CDR1 reads SGHRS; CDR2 reads YFSETQ. The CDR3 DNA follows: TGCGCCAGCAGCCAAGACCGGGGACTTGAGAGAGTCTACACCTTC. Residues: CASSQDRGLERVYTF.

In DNA, the CDR3 is TGTGCCAGTAGTGGGGCCGGGGAGCCCCAGCATTTT. Amino acids: CASSGAGEPQHF. The chain couples TRBV19 to TRBJ1-5, with D possibly matching TRBD1 (5 bases). Trimming took off 5 bases at V and 8 bases at J, with 10 bases between the two ends. CDR3 size: 12 residues. CDR1 is LNHDA and CDR2 is SQIVND in the germline V gene (reference sequence).

This clonotype occurred many times. The chain links TRBV2 to TRBJ1-1, with D possibly matching TRBD1 (5 bases). This CDR3 spans 13 amino acids. Trimming left V 9 bases short and J 1 base short, with 12 bases between. Germline assignment: CDR1 SNHLY and CDR2 FYNNEI. The CDR3 region has the DNA TGTGCCAGTTCGGGGAGGGGGAACACTGAAGCTTTCTTT. It translates to CASSGRGNTEAFF.

CDR3 amino acids: CASTWGSEETQYF. The CDR3 nucleotides are TGTGCCAGCACCTGGGGGTCGGAGGAGACCCAGTACTTC. The chain uses TRBV28 and TRBJ2-5; D is possibly TRBD1 or TRBD2 (5 bases each). This CDR3 has 13 amino acids. CDR1 and CDR2 (germline): MDHEN, SYDVKM. V lost 7 bases to trimming and J lost 5 bases, with 14 bases between them.

V is TRBV9 and J is TRBJ2-6; D remains ambiguous. Deletions cut 0 bases from V and 3 bases from J, with 10 bases between. The CDR3 extends over 16 amino acids. Germline V gene lookup returns CDR1 SGDLS and CDR2 YYNGEE. The CDR3 nucleotides are TGTGCCAGCAGCGTAGGAAGTTCCGGTGGGGCCAACGTCCTGACTTTC. Protein sequence: CASSVGSSGGANVLTF.

This clonotype has just a few counts. J is TRBJ2-7 and V is TRBV6-2 or TRBV6-3, with 7 bases that match TRBD1. V gave up 0 bases and J gave up 1 base; unmatched junction bases: 3. CDR3 length equals 15 residues. Germline V CDR1 and CDR2: MNHEY, SVGEGT. As DNA, the CDR3 is TGTGCCAGCAGTTACTCAGGGGGCAAATCCTACGAGCAGTACTTC. Its translation: CASSYSGGKSYEQYF.

The chain has TRBV27 and TRBJ2-7; TRBD1 matches 8 bases. The CDR3 has 15 amino acids. Germline loops: CDR1 MNHEY, CDR2 SMNVEV (reference sequence). Trimming at V came to 5 bases and at J to 4 bases, leaving 10 bases not matched to a gene. The CDR3 DNA reads as TGTGCCAGCAGTCCTCGGACAGGGTTCACTTACGAGCAGTACTTC. Translated, it gives CASSPRTGFTYEQYF.

This clonotype has a handful of counts. V is TRBV28 and J is TRBJ2-7; TRBD2 matches at 12 bases. The V gene end was trimmed by 2 bases and the J gene end by 2 bases; junction bases not matched to a gene: 1. Germline CDR1 and CDR2: MDHEN and SYDVKM. The CDR3 is made up of 15 amino acids. Here the CDR3 DNA reads TGTGCCAGCAGTTTAGGACTAGCGGGAACCTACGAGCAGTACTTC. Protein product: CASSLGLAGTYEQYF.

This clonotype appeared a few times. This chain connects TRBV4-1 to TRBJ2-2, with unresolved D. V was pared by 5 bases and J by 3 bases, with 7 bases between. Germline V gene data show CDR1 as MGHRA and CDR2 as YSYEKL. The CDR3 runs 13 residues. Here the CDR3 reads CASSMEYTGELFF. CDR3 sequence (DNA): TGCGCCAGCAGCATGGAGTACACCGGGGAGCTGTTTTTT.

This rearrangement joins TRBV10-2 to TRBJ2-1; D may be TRBD2 (5 bases). Germline loops: CDR1 WSHSY, CDR2 SAAADI. V lost 6 bases and J lost 9, with 18 bases in between. The length of the CDR3 is 14 residues. CDR3 sequence reads: CASRAYQLVVEQFF. DNA of the CDR3: TGCGCCAGCAGAGCGTACCAACTAGTGGTTGAGCAGTTCTTC.

The J gene is TRBJ2-4, the V gene TRBV25-1; D not certain. Germline-derived CDR1 and CDR2 are MGHDK and SYGVNS. V gave up 2 bases and J gave up 8 bases, with 13 bases separating them. The CDR3 has 14 amino acids. The CDR3 coding sequence is TGTGCCAGCAGTGAAGGGAAGGCCTTGGACATTCAGTACTTC. Translating it yields CASSEGKALDIQYF.

This chain uses TRBV29-1 with TRBJ2-7; no reliable D call. This CDR3 contains 10 residues. Germline assignment: CDR1 SQVTM and CDR2 ANQGSEA. The ends were cut back, 8 bases at V and 6 bases at J, with 11 bases in the middle. CDR3 region: CSPNLGEQYF. The CDR3 DNA reads as TGCAGCCCGAACTTGGGCGAGCAGTACTTC.

A word on this clonotype: The germline gene is not matched at one end of the junction; a read error may be the cause. The chain carries TRBV2 and TRBJ2-3; weak D call: TRBD2 (6 bases). CDR1 SNHLY and CDR2 FYNNEI come from the germline V gene. CDR3 length: 13 amino acids. The CDR3, as DNA: TGTGCCAGCAGTGTAACTAGCAAAGATACGCAGTATTTT. Protein sequence: CASSVTSKDTQYF.

The V call is TRBV11-2, the J call TRBJ2-5; 7 bases align to TRBD1. With 3 bases clipped from V and 4 bases from J, the junction kept 14 bases outside the gene matches. The V gene's germline CDR1 is SGHAT and CDR2 FQNNGV. The CDR3 covers 17 residues. The CDR3 sequence is CASSLVGGGGNRETQYF. CDR3 sequence (DNA): TGTGCCAGCAGCTTGGTAGGGGGCGGTGGCAATCGAGAGACCCAGTACTTC.

This clonotype was seen just once. The chain carries TRBV7-2 and TRBJ2-2, with a weak D call TRBD1 (5 bases). V lost 5 bases, J lost 8 bases, and 27 bases lay in between. Germline V gives CDR1 SGHTA, CDR2 FQGNSA. The CDR3 has 18 residues. The CDR3, as DNA: TGTGCCAGCAGCGAAAGGTCGCGTGGAGAAGGGGCACGAGGGGAGCTGTTTTTT. This sequence encodes CASSERSRGEGARGELFF.

This clonotype was counted ten times or more. The V gene is TRBV25-1, the J gene TRBJ2-2, with TRBD2 matching 10 bases. Germline V lookup: CDR1 MGHDK, CDR2 SYGVNS. The CDR3 runs 14 residues. With V trimmed by 7 bases and J by 5 bases, 4 bases remained unmatched. The CDR3 region is CASMGLARTGELFF. The CDR3 DNA reads TGTGCCAGCATGGGACTAGCGCGTACCGGGGAGCTGTTTTTT.

This clonotype showed up just a few times. The J gene is TRBJ1-4, the V gene TRBV27, with D possibly being TRBD1 (5 bases). V lost 5 bases and J lost 7, with 17 bases in between. The CDR3 is 15 amino acids. Germline assignment: CDR1 MNHEY and CDR2 SMNVEV (reference sequence). The CDR3 DNA reads TGTGCCAGCAGTGCCATATCAGGGTTTGGTGAAAAACTGTTTTTT. It encodes CASSAISGFGEKLFF.

In its sample, this clonotype was seen once. J is TRBJ2-3 and V is TRBV4-1; TRBD2 might be the D (6 bases). The CDR3 totals 16 residues. V gave up 0 bases and J gave up 1 base, with 11 bases separating them. The germline CDR1 and CDR2 sequences are MGHRA and YSYEKL. CDR3 nucleotide sequence: TGCGCCAGCAGCCAAGATGTTGCGGGACGCACAGATACGCAGTATTTT. It yields the protein CASSQDVAGRTDTQYF.

Points on this clonotype: The conserved phenylalanine or tryptophan is not found at the CDR3 terminus, so this likely reflects a read error. This chain links TRBV30 with TRBJ1-1; D remains ambiguous. The V gene lost 1 base and the J gene lost 4 bases, with 4 bases spanning the gap. CDR1 is GTSNPN, CDR2 SVGIG, per germline (reference sequence). CDR3 length: 11 amino acids. CDR3 protein: CAWSGPTEAFC. CDR3 sequence (DNA): TGTGCCTGGAGTGGGCCCACTGAAGCTTTCTGT.